These 22 T cell receptor beta chains came from one sample sequenced in a study of blood T cell repertoires in COVID-19. The protocol was immunoSEQ multiplex PCR, while the TCRdb copy is restricted to in-frame clones and leaves out a portion. The table shows 300,000 to 400,000 clones, with around 90% occurring only once. The sequencing sample was made of peripheral blood. All receptors come from a woman aged 30 to 39 with COVID-19, enrolled during active disease.

The gene calls are TRBV5-1 and TRBJ2-7; tentative D call: TRBD2 (5 bases). Per the germline V gene, CDR1 is SGHRS and CDR2 is YFSETQ. The ends were cut back, 2 bases at V and 0 bases at J, with 9 bases in the middle. The CDR3 spans 14 residues. CDR3 sequence reads: CASSFEGSSYEQYF. The CDR3 DNA follows: TGCGCCAGCAGCTTCGAGGGAAGCTCCTACGAGCAGTACTTC. The full variable domain, rest sourced from reference TRBV5-1 and TRBJ2-7, is KAGVTQTPRYLIKTRGQQVTLSCSPISGHRSVSWYQQTPGQGLQFLFEYFSETQRNKGNFPGRFSGRQFSNSRSEMNVSTLELGDSALYLCASSFEGSSYEQYFGPGTRLTVT.

This clone was seen a single time. The rearrangement uses TRBV5-4 and TRBJ1-5, with D maybe TRBD1 (6 bases). V was trimmed by 0 bases and J by 5 bases, leaving 6 bases between them. Germline CDR1 is SGHNT and CDR2 is YYREEE (reference sequence). This CDR3 has 13 residues. The CDR3 reads CASSLDRDQPQHF. The CDR3 nucleotides are TGTGCCAGCAGCTTGGACAGGGATCAGCCCCAGCATTTT.

This chain joins TRBV3-1 (or the pseudogene TRBV3-2) and TRBJ1-3, with a weak D call TRBD1 (5 bases). The CDR3 spans 17 residues. Trimming pared 4 bases from V and 0 bases from J, leaving 16 bases between. The germline V gene has CDR1 LGHDT and CDR2 YNNKEL (reference sequence). CDR3 in amino acids: CASSPLLTARSGNTIYF. In DNA form, the CDR3 reads TGTGCCAGCAGCCCCCTACTGACAGCGCGCTCTGGAAACACCATATATTTT.

The genes are TRBV5-4 and TRBJ2-1; the match to TRBD1 covers 7 bases. There are 14 residues in the CDR3. Germline V gene lookup returns CDR1 SGHNT and CDR2 YYREEE (reference sequence). After removal of 2 bases from V and 7 bases from J, the junction contained 6 bases not matched to a gene. The CDR3 coding sequence is TGTGCCAGCAGCTTAACAGGGGTAGGAAATGAGCAGTTCTTC. Translated, it gives CASSLTGVGNEQFF.

The CDR3: CASSLTGSKETQYF. In DNA form, the CDR3 reads TGTGCCAGCAGCCTTACCGGGAGCAAGGAGACCCAGTACTTC. The chain uses TRBV5-6 and TRBJ2-5; TRBD2 might be the D (6 bases). The CDR3 runs 14 residues. CDR1 SGHDT and CDR2 YYEEEE come from the germline V gene. Trimming cost V 4 bases and J 5 bases, with 15 bases left between them.

This clone appeared a single time. The chain is built from TRBV3-1 (or the pseudogene TRBV3-2) and TRBJ2-1; maybe TRBD2 (5 bases). The CDR3 consists of 15 residues. The V and J ends lost 1 base and 0 bases respectively, with 7 bases between them. Germline CDR1 LGHDT, CDR2 YNNKEL (reference sequence). CDR3 sequence: CASSQASPSYNEQFF. In DNA form, the CDR3 reads TGTGCCAGCAGCCAAGCTAGCCCCTCCTACAATGAGCAGTTCTTC.

This sequence joins TRBV18 and TRBJ1-1, with TRBD1 matching over 7 bases. This CDR3 contains 15 residues. The ends lost 4 bases at V and 0 bases at J; junction bases unmatched: 5. The germline CDR1 and CDR2 sequences are KGHSH and LQKENI. This CDR3 reads CASSRDRDLNTEAFF. As DNA, the CDR3 is TGTGCCAGCTCACGAGACAGGGATTTGAACACTGAAGCTTTCTTT.

The chain combines TRBV5-5 with TRBJ2-7; possibly TRBD1 for D (5 bases). Trimming left V 0 bases short and J 3 bases short, with 13 bases between. CDR3 length equals 15 residues. Germline V lookup: CDR1 SGHKS, CDR2 YYEKEE (reference sequence). The DNA for the CDR3 is TGTGCCAGCAGCTTGGAATGGCAGGGATTCTACGAGCAGTACTTC. As protein: CASSLEWQGFYEQYF.

The chain has TRBV3-1 (or the pseudogene TRBV3-2) and TRBJ1-2; D call uncertain. Germline V gene lookup returns CDR1 LGHDT and CDR2 YNNKEL (reference sequence). Trimming stripped 4 bases from V and 6 bases from J, with 18 bases between. This CDR3 contains 15 residues. CDR3 residues: CASSPGSGSYHGYTF. The CDR3 DNA sequence: TGTGCCAGCAGCCCCGGATCCGGGTCCTACCATGGCTACACCTTC.

The sample holds a few counts of this clone. This chain links TRBV7-2 with TRBJ2-5; tentative D call: TRBD1 (5 bases). Deletions cut 3 bases from V and 4 bases from J, with 12 bases between. Germline lookup yields CDR1 SGHTA and CDR2 FQGNSA. The CDR3 extends over 14 amino acids. CDR3 sequence (DNA): TGTGCCAGCAGCTTTTTCCAGGGCGGAGAGACCCAGTACTTC. It translates to CASSFFQGGETQYF.

The chain combines TRBV5-1 with TRBJ2-7; 8 bases line up with TRBD2. V was clipped by 6 bases and J by 1 base; unmatched bases: 9. CDR3 length: 15 amino acids. Per the germline V gene, CDR1 is SGHRS and CDR2 is YFSETQ. This CDR3 is CASKSTGTSSYEQYF. CDR3 nucleotide sequence: TGCGCCAGCAAGAGCACCGGGACTAGTTCCTACGAGCAGTACTTC.

V gene TRBV2 combines with J gene TRBJ2-3; 9 nucleotides match TRBD2. This CDR3 has 16 amino acids. Germline CDR1 reads SNHLY; CDR2 reads FYNNEI. Unmatched junction bases numbered 6, after V lost 3 bases and J lost 2 bases. The CDR3 loop is CASSEGLAIITDTQYF. The DNA for the CDR3 is TGTGCCAGCAGTGAGGGACTAGCTATTATCACAGATACGCAGTATTTT.

V gene TRBV10-3 combines with J gene TRBJ1-6, with 8 bases identical to TRBD1. The V segment lost 6 bases and the J segment 7 bases; nucleotides outside the gene matches: 2. The germline gives CDR1 ENHRY, CDR2 SYGVKD. This CDR3 region has 13 residues. CDR3 region: CAIRGQGNSPLHF. The CDR3 nucleotides are TGTGCCATCAGAGGACAGGGAAATTCACCCCTCCACTTT.

The V gene is TRBV7-9, the J gene TRBJ2-1; D is perhaps TRBD1 (5 bases). CDR3 length: 12 residues. CDR1 is SEHNR, CDR2 FQNEAQ, per germline (reference sequence). V lost 7 bases, J lost 10 bases, and 14 bases lay in between. CDR3 sequence: CASNNQGNEQFF. DNA of the CDR3: TGTGCCAGCAACAATCAGGGAAACGAGCAGTTCTTC.

For the CDR3, the DNA is TGTGCCAGCAGCATTAGGGCTAGCGGGAGCCGCAACACCGGGGAGCTGTTTTTT. It translates to CASSIRASGSRNTGELFF. V usage is TRBV7-3 and J usage is TRBJ2-2; 10 positions match TRBD2. This CDR3 contains 18 residues. V gave up 5 bases and J gave up 2 bases; unmatched junction bases: 11. CDR1 and CDR2 (germline): SGHTA, FQGTGA.

The chain recombines TRBV6-2 or TRBV6-3 with TRBJ1-2; D unresolved. Trimming removed 0 bases from V and 8 bases from J, with 7 bases in between. The CDR3 extends over 12 amino acids. Germline V gives CDR1 MNHEY, CDR2 SVGEGT. The CDR3 nucleotides are TGTGCCAGCAGTTACTCGAGGAGCGGCTACACCTTC. This translates into CASSYSRSGYTF.

V usage is TRBV6-1 and J usage is TRBJ2-2; 12 bases are a match to TRBD1. Unmatched junction bases numbered 5, after V lost 5 bases and J lost 4 bases. CDR1 is MNHNS, CDR2 SASEGT, per germline. The CDR3 is 16 residues long. The CDR3 nucleotides are TGTGCCAGCAGTAAAGGGACAGGGGGCGTCACCGGGGAGCTGTTTTTT. Its translation is CASSKGTGGVTGELFF.

The chain employs TRBV9 and TRBJ1-2, with 8 bases that match TRBD1. CDR1 SGDLS and CDR2 YYNGEE come from the germline V gene. V was clipped by 2 bases and J by 2 bases; unmatched bases: 5. This CDR3 is built from 15 residues. CDR3 protein: CASSVSTGGNYGYTF. DNA for the CDR3: TGTGCCAGCAGCGTCAGTACAGGGGGAAACTATGGCTACACCTTC.

The chain joins TRBV7-9 to TRBJ1-4; tentatively, D is TRBD1 (6 bases). V was cut by 6 bases and J by 11 bases, with 13 bases left in between. The CDR3 runs 12 residues. Germline values: CDR1 SEHNR, CDR2 FQNEAQ (reference sequence). As DNA, the CDR3 is TGTGCCAGCAGGACCGGGACATCGAAACTGTTTTTT. As protein: CASRTGTSKLFF.

The genes are TRBV3-1 (or the pseudogene TRBV3-2) and TRBJ2-3; the match to TRBD2 covers 10 bases. The V segment lost 2 bases and the J segment 4 bases; nucleotides outside the gene matches: 3. This CDR3 is 15 amino acids long. Germline V gives CDR1 LGHDT, CDR2 YNNKEL (reference sequence). The CDR3 sequence is CASSQPSGSSDTQYF. The CDR3 DNA follows: TGTGCCAGCAGCCAACCTAGCGGGAGTTCAGATACGCAGTATTTT.

This clone occurred a few times. The chain carries TRBV6-1 and TRBJ2-1; 8 nucleotides agree with TRBD1. The V and J ends lost 0 bases and 4 bases, in that order; junction bases with no gene match: 5. The CDR3 extends over 16 amino acids. Germline CDR1 reads MNHNS; CDR2 reads SASEGT. This chain's CDR3 is CASSEALQGAYNEQFF. In DNA form, the CDR3 reads TGTGCCAGCAGTGAAGCGCTTCAGGGGGCGTACAATGAGCAGTTCTTC.

The V gene is TRBV5-1, the J gene TRBJ2-7, with D possibly matching TRBD1 (6 bases). CDR1 SGHRS and CDR2 YFSETQ come from the germline V gene. This CDR3 contains 14 residues. Trimming removed 2 bases from V and 6 bases from J, with 15 bases in between. CDR3 nucleotide sequence: TGCGCCAGCAGCTTCCGGACAGAAGGGGCCGAGCAGTACTTC. As protein: CASSFRTEGAEQYF.